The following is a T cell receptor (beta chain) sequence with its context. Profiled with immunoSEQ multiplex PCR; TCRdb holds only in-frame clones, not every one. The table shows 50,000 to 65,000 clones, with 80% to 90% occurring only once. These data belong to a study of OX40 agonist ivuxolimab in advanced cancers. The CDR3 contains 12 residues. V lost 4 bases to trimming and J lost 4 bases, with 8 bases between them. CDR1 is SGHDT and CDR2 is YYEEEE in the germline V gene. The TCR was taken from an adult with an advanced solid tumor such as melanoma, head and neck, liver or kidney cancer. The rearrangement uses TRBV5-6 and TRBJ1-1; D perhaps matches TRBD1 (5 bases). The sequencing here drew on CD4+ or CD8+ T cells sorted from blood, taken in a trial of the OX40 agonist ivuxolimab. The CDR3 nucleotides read TGTGCCAGCAGCGGCGGGGGCACTGAAGCTTTCTTT. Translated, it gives CASSGGGTEAFF.